The source of this T cell receptor (beta chain) is a study of cytomegalovirus exposure and HLA in healthy donors. Study information: About 180 million T cells yielded around 100 million unique TCR beta sequences, as an earlier analysis found.

Study conclusions and caveats: Information on immune exposure was restricted to one variable (CMV serostatus). There was a cluster of highly shared sequence variants that was likely a sequencing artifact. A later analysis by the authors found several of the most significant clusters apparently linked to common viral pathogens.

PCR involved 60 Vbeta and 13 Jbeta primers. Libraries were prepared by immunoSEQ multiplex PCR; TCRdb keeps only in-frame clonotypes and omits some of them. Of about 110,000 clones in the sample, roughly 82% are singletons; the top ten hold approximately 4.2%. Points on this clone: Its target is unknown.

The V gene lost 6 bases and the J gene lost 1 base, with 15 bases spanning the gap. Germline CDR1 reads SGDLS; CDR2 reads YYNGEE. The CDR3 is made up of 15 amino acids. The clonotype comes from a male donor in good health and CMV-seronegative. Sample: PBMCs. The chain carries TRBV9 and TRBJ2-3, with TRBD1 as a possible D gene (6 bases). The CDR3 DNA sequence: TGTGCCAGCAACAGTCCGAAGGGGGGCACAGATACGCAGTATTTT. This codes for CASNSPKGGTDTQYF.